These 9 T cell receptor beta chains were all obtained from the same sample, sequenced in a study of T cells in Graves' hyperthyroidism and ophthalmopathy. TCR beta CDR3 region amplification was performed from RNA transcripts. Researchers ran a first-round RT-PCR on the TCR CDR3 using the HTBI primer set. TCRdb reanalysed the multiplex PCR reads using MiXCR and keeps one entry per CDR3 protein. The table records 690,000 or so distinct CDR3 sequences, around a sixth of them present only once. What was sequenced was blood. These receptors originate from a woman between 50 and 59 years old with Graves' hyperthyroidism that later progressed to Graves' ophthalmopathy.

This sequence joins TRBV28 and TRBJ1-1, with a weak D call TRBD1 (6 bases). V lost 6 bases and J 6 bases, leaving 14 bases between the germline ends. This CDR3 has 13 amino acids. Germline CDR1 and CDR2: MDHEN and SYDVKM. The CDR3 here is CASSSNRVSEAFF. The CDR3 nucleotides are TGTGCCAGCAGCTCTAACAGGGTGTCTGAAGCTTTCTTT.

V is TRBV4-1 and J is TRBJ1-4; tentatively, D is TRBD1 (6 bases). Germline V gene data show CDR1 as MGHRA and CDR2 as YSYEKL. This CDR3 has 16 residues. The germline V and J ends were trimmed by 4 bases and 1 base, with 13 bases remaining between them. This CDR3 reads CASSPIWTETNEKLFF. CDR3 nucleotide sequence: TGCGCCAGCAGCCCGATCTGGACAGAAACTAATGAAAAACTGTTTTTT.

In this sample, this clonotype turned up a few times. V usage is TRBV12-3 or TRBV12-4 and J usage is TRBJ2-3; TRBD1 matches at 8 bases. Unmatched junction bases numbered 9, after V lost 4 bases and J lost 6 bases. The CDR3 extends over 15 amino acids. CDR3 protein: CASSSPDRVSDTQYF. For the CDR3, the DNA is TGTGCCAGCAGTTCGCCGGACAGGGTATCGGATACGCAGTATTTT.

This clonotype occurred a few times. V and J are TRBV6-1 and TRBJ1-1; D may be TRBD1 (6 bases). Trimming removed 5 bases from V and 6 bases from J, with 13 bases in between. Germline CDR1 is MNHNS and CDR2 is SASEGT. The CDR3 length is 13 residues. Here the CDR3 reads CASSIRGAPEAFF. CDR3 sequence (DNA): TGTGCCAGCAGTATCCGGGGGGCCCCTGAAGCTTTCTTT.

The V call is TRBV4-1, the J call TRBJ1-5; D gene uncertain. The CDR3 is 16 amino acids. The V end was cut by 0 bases, the J end by 0 bases, with 9 bases between. Germline CDR1 reads MGHRA; CDR2 reads YSYEKL. The CDR3 DNA is TGCGCCAGCAGCCAAGAAACAGTCTATAGCAATCAGCCCCAGCATTTT. Translating it yields CASSQETVYSNQPQHF.

V gene TRBV5-5 combines with J gene TRBJ1-2, with D possibly being TRBD1 (6 bases). V was pared by 2 bases and J by 6 bases, with 11 bases between. In germline, CDR1 is SGHKS, CDR2 YYEKEE (reference sequence). CDR3 length: 13 residues. The CDR3 loop is CASSLQGDHGYTF. CDR3 coding DNA: TGTGCCAGCAGCTTACAGGGAGACCATGGCTACACCTTC.

This clonotype was counted only a few times. This sequence joins TRBV5-1 and TRBJ1-1, with 8 bases lining up with TRBD1. The CDR3 contains 12 residues. Germline-derived CDR1 and CDR2 are SGHRS and YFSETQ. The ends lost 4 bases at V and 12 bases at J; junction bases unmatched: 8. This chain's CDR3 is CASSTGQGGTFF. The CDR3 DNA reads as TGCGCCAGCAGCACCGGACAGGGTGGGACTTTCTTT.

V is TRBV7-2 and J is TRBJ1-2, with 7 bases fitting TRBD1. The CDR3 runs 16 residues. Germline lookup yields CDR1 SGHTA and CDR2 FQGNSA. The V gene end was trimmed by 5 bases and the J gene end by 8 bases; junction bases not matched to a gene: 17. The CDR3 protein is CASSLLTGNTARGYTF. The CDR3 DNA reads TGTGCCAGCAGCCTTTTGACAGGGAATACGGCTCGGGGCTACACCTTC.

The chain is built from TRBV3-1 and TRBJ2-1; TRBD2 might be the D (6 bases). Trimming took 1 base from V and 2 from J, leaving 9 bases between them. CDR3 length: 15 residues. The germline CDR1 and CDR2 sequences are LGHDT and YNNKEL (reference sequence). The CDR3 region has the DNA TGTGCCAGCAGCCAAGTGGGGGGAACCTACAATGAGCAGTTCTTC. Amino acid sequence: CASSQVGGTYNEQFF.